The clone carrying this T cell receptor (beta chain) was recorded at least ten times. The data originate from a study of Graves' ophthalmopathy and Graves' hyperthyroidism. RNA transcripts were the source from which TCR beta CDR3 regions were amplified. The workflow started with a first-round RT-PCR run with HTBI primers and then moved on to a second-round multiplex PCR. MiXCR, run by TCRdb on the multiplex PCR reads, gives a single entry per CDR3 protein. The sample has under 400,000 distinct CDR3 sequences; roughly 16% are singletons. The length of the CDR3 is 15 residues. CDR1 is SGHRS, CDR2 YFSETQ, per germline. V was shortened by 5 bases and J by 6 bases, with 21 bases between the two germline ends. Uncontrolled infections, pregnancy, lactation or other autoimmune diseases led to patient exclusion. Clinical symptoms and serum thyroxine were used for diagnosis; TRAb, thyroid ultrasound and orbital computed tomography were also relied on.

Sequenced: peripheral blood. The sequence was collected from an adult man with Graves' ophthalmopathy. V gene TRBV5-1 combines with J gene TRBJ2-7, with D possibly TRBD1 on 6 matching bases. CDR3 DNA: TGCGCCAGCAGGAGAACCGGGACAAGGGATTTCGAGCAGTACTTC. Translated: CASRRTGTRDFEQYF.